These 27 T cell receptor beta chains came from one sample sequenced in a study of spatial heterogeneity in lung cancer (dated by TCRdb to the late 2010s). To prepare the library, 5' RACE was applied. The reads were generated on a NextSeq 500. The public reads were quality trimmed at Q25 with fastp and then assembled into clones with MiXCR by TCRdb, keeping productive beta chains. Records with the same CDR3 protein are collapsed into one entry carrying the most frequent genes and DNA. Here the sample has about 38,000 distinct CDR3 sequences; roughly 5% occur a single time. The ten largest clones capture about a quarter of the sample. Per the publication, the time point label means: sample taken at primary tumor resection. TCR sequencing used whole RNA extracted from tumor and nontumor lung tissue, or from cryopreserved PBMC samples, without cell sorting. The sample in question was PBMCs, obtained at surgery. These receptors were taken from a female donor with early-stage non-small cell lung cancer.

This clonotype was detected many times. This chain connects TRBV6-2 or TRBV6-3 to TRBJ1-2; TRBD1 matches at 7 bases. V was clipped by 5 bases and J by 2 bases; unmatched bases: 11. Germline V gives CDR1 MNHEY, CDR2 SVGEGT. The CDR3 contains 16 residues. The CDR3: CASSPRTTGLNYGYTF. DNA for the CDR3: TGTGCCAGCAGTCCCCGTACGACAGGGTTAAACTATGGCTACACCTTC.

This clonotype has a count of ten or more. The chain recombines TRBV6-2 or TRBV6-3 with TRBJ2-1, with TRBD2 matching 9 bases. Germline CDR1 and CDR2: MNHEY and SVGEGT. J was trimmed by 6 bases and V by 6 bases; bases with no gene match: 3. The CDR3 consists of 13 residues. The CDR3 reads CASRGLAINEQFF. CDR3 DNA: TGTGCCAGCAGGGGACTAGCTATCAATGAGCAGTTCTTC.

The J gene is TRBJ2-7, the V gene TRBV4-3; D gene uncertain. Looked up from germline, CDR1 is LGHNA and CDR2 is YSLEER. V lost 4 bases to trimming and J lost 5 bases, with 15 bases between them. CDR3 length: 14 residues. The CDR3: CASSPEDALDEQYF. CDR3 DNA: TGCGCCAGCAGCCCAGAGGATGCCTTGGACGAGCAGTACTTC.

In this sample, this clonotype turned up many times. J is TRBJ2-3 and V is TRBV20-1, with D maybe TRBD1 (6 bases). In germline, CDR1 is DFQATT, CDR2 SNEGSKA (reference sequence). The CDR3 is 15 residues long. V lost 1 base, J lost 0 bases, and 11 bases lay in between. CDR3 protein: CSARAAGQSTDTQYF. In DNA form, the CDR3 reads TGCAGTGCTAGAGCCGCTGGACAGAGCACAGATACGCAGTATTTT.

Ten or more counts support this clonotype. This sequence joins TRBV28 and TRBJ2-4; perhaps D is TRBD1 or TRBD2 (5 bases each). Trimming took 5 bases from V and 1 from J, leaving 12 bases between them. CDR1 and CDR2 (germline): MDHEN, SYDVKM. This CDR3 is built from 15 residues. The CDR3 loop reads CASSRKGRAKNIQYF. In DNA, the CDR3 is TGTGCCAGCAGTCGGAAGGGACGGGCCAAAAACATTCAGTACTTC.

This clonotype was found many times. This chain links TRBV5-1 with TRBJ1-1; D is possibly TRBD1 (6 bases). V was clipped by 3 bases and J by 10 bases, with 22 bases between them. The CDR3 extends over 15 amino acids. CDR1 SGHRS and CDR2 YFSETQ come from the germline V gene. CDR3 in amino acids: CASSSTGLRSYSAFF. DNA for the CDR3: TGCGCCAGCAGCTCAACAGGGCTCAGGTCTTATTCAGCTTTCTTT.

This clonotype was counted ten times or more. The chain is built from TRBV7-6 and TRBJ1-1; TRBD1 matches 7 bases. The length of the CDR3 is 15 residues. Per the germline V gene, CDR1 is SGHVS and CDR2 is FNYEAQ. V trimming: 5 bases; J trimming: 3 bases; junction bases outside the gene matches: 9. CDR3 region: CASSLTPGGDTEAFF. DNA for the CDR3: TGTGCCAGCAGCCTGACCCCAGGGGGGGACACTGAAGCTTTCTTT.

The chain has TRBV29-1 and TRBJ1-1; D is possibly TRBD1 (6 bases). V lost 3 bases, J lost 5 bases, and 13 bases lay in between. CDR1 SQVTM and CDR2 ANQGSEA come from the germline V gene. The CDR3 consists of 13 residues. Written as DNA, the CDR3 is TGCAGCGTTGAGATCAAGGGGGGGACTGAAGCTTTCTTT. Protein product: CSVEIKGGTEAFF.

The sample holds many counts of this clonotype. The V gene is TRBV30, the J gene TRBJ2-1; 13 bases align to TRBD2. V was pared by 0 bases and J by 13 bases, with 3 bases of the junction left unmatched. CDR3 length: 13 amino acids. Germline lookup yields CDR1 GTSNPN and CDR2 SVGIG (reference sequence). CDR3 sequence: CAWSVRTSGGQFF. The CDR3 coding sequence is TGTGCCTGGAGTGTACGGACTAGCGGGGGTCAGTTCTTC.

This clonotype showed up many times. The chain employs TRBV28 and TRBJ1-2; TRBD1 might be the D (6 bases). Trimming took 7 bases from V and 0 from J, leaving 15 bases between them. CDR3 length: 15 residues. Germline-derived CDR1 and CDR2 are MDHEN and SYDVKM. The CDR3 spells CASILGTLANYGYTF. The CDR3 DNA is TGTGCCAGCATCTTGGGGACACTAGCTAACTATGGCTACACCTTC.

This clonotype was detected only a few times. The V call is TRBV27, the J call TRBJ2-7; possibly TRBD1 for D (6 bases). The V and J ends lost 5 bases and 7 bases respectively, with 15 bases between them. The germline V gene has CDR1 MNHEY and CDR2 SMNVEV (reference sequence). This CDR3 is built from 13 residues. CDR3 DNA: TGTGCCAGCAGTCCCCTGGGGGCAGGGGAGCAGTACTTC. Translated, it gives CASSPLGAGEQYF.

This clonotype was counted a few times. Its ends do not fully match the called genes, so a read error is possible. The chain joins TRBV5-4 to TRBJ1-1; D unresolved. Germline V gene data show CDR1 as SGHNT and CDR2 as YYREEE (reference sequence). This CDR3 is built from 12 residues. The CDR3 region is CVSSLRATEAFF. CDR3 nucleotides: TGTGTCAGCAGCCTGCGGGCCACCGAAGCTTTCTTT. The full variable domain, its missing parts supplied by reference TRBV5-4 and TRBJ1-1, is ETGVTQSPTHLIKTRGQQVTLRCSSQSGHNTVSWYQQALGQGPQFIFQYYREEENGRGNFPPRFSGLQFPNYSSELNVNALELDDSALYLCVSSLRATEAFFGQGTRLTVV.

This clonotype showed up many times. The V gene is TRBV6-2 or TRBV6-3, the J gene TRBJ2-1; D not resolved. This CDR3 comprises 13 residues. Trimming stripped 5 bases from V and 5 bases from J, with 10 bases between. In germline, CDR1 is MNHEY, CDR2 SVGEGT. As DNA, the CDR3 is TGTGCCAGCAGTCCATTTGGTGACAATGAGCAGTTCTTC. Translated, it gives CASSPFGDNEQFF.

This clonotype has ten or more counts. The rearrangement links TRBV20-1 to TRBJ2-7; D call uncertain. Germline-derived CDR1 and CDR2 are DFQATT and SNEGSKA (reference sequence). The CDR3 has 15 residues. V lost 3 bases and J lost 4, with 19 bases in between. CDR3 nucleotides: TGCAGTGCTAGGGCCGCCCGGACGCCATCGTACGAGCAGTACTTC. Protein sequence: CSARAARTPSYEQYF.

This clonotype was counted at least ten times. The gene calls are TRBV5-1 and TRBJ2-7; D gene ambiguous. This CDR3 contains 13 residues. Trimming removed 0 bases at V and 1 base at J, with 5 bases between. Germline V gene data show CDR1 as SGHRS and CDR2 as YFSETQ. This CDR3 is CASSLEQSYEQYF. CDR3 DNA: TGCGCCAGCAGCTTGGAACAATCCTACGAGCAGTACTTC. The variable domain in full, completed from reference TRBV5-1 and TRBJ2-7, reads KAGVTQTPRYLIKTRGQQVTLSCSPISGHRSVSWYQQTPGQGLQFLFEYFSETQRNKGNFPGRFSGRQFSNSRSEMNVSTLELGDSALYLCASSLEQSYEQYFGPGTRLTVT.

This clonotype is deemed medium-sized (0.01 to 0.1%). The V call is TRBV10-3, the J call TRBJ1-2, with D hard to call. Germline V gene sequence: CDR1 ENHRY, CDR2 SYGVKD. With 7 bases removed from V and 3 bases from J, the gap between germline ends came to 12 bases. The CDR3 totals 13 residues. CDR3 nucleotides: TGTGCCATCAAATTCGGCGGAGACTATGGCTACACCTTC. This codes for CAIKFGGDYGYTF.

This clonotype occurred a few times. The V call is TRBV10-3, the J call TRBJ2-7; 10 bases agree with TRBD2. V lost 3 bases to trimming and J lost 2 bases; unmatched junction nucleotides: 1. This CDR3 is 14 amino acids long. Germline V gene sequence: CDR1 ENHRY, CDR2 SYGVKD. The CDR3 sequence is CAISDLAGAYEQYF. The CDR3 DNA reads TGTGCCATCAGTGACCTAGCGGGGGCCTACGAGCAGTACTTC.

This clonotype was recorded many times. The chain links TRBV6-5 to TRBJ2-3; D tentatively reads TRBD1 or TRBD2 (5 bases each). This CDR3 contains 14 residues. Germline V gene sequence: CDR1 MNHEY, CDR2 SVGAGI. V lost 6 bases, J lost 4 bases, and 14 bases lay in between. DNA of the CDR3: TGTGCCAGCAGCACTAGGAAGACAGCAGATACGCAGTATTTT. As protein: CASSTRKTADTQYF.

This clonotype was found once. Given a much more abundant clone one base away, this may be a read error. V and J are TRBV2 and TRBJ2-6; D possibly matches TRBD1 or TRBD2 (5 bases each). The V and J ends lost 11 bases and 5 bases respectively, with 10 bases between them. Germline assignment: CDR1 SNHLY and CDR2 FYNNEI. There are 12 residues in the CDR3. The CDR3 spells CAGGSRANVLTF. The CDR3 region has the DNA TGTGCCGGGGGATCTAGGGCCAACGTCCTGACTTTC.

The chain is built from TRBV7-2 and TRBJ2-2, with D perhaps TRBD1 or TRBD2 (5 bases each). Germline V gene data show CDR1 as SGHTA and CDR2 as FQGNSA. This CDR3 is 13 amino acids long. V shed 3 bases and J shed 13 bases, with 15 bases lying between them. CDR3 in amino acids: CASSLRGPLVLFF. The CDR3 DNA reads TGTGCCAGCAGCTTGAGGGGCCCGTTGGTGCTGTTTTTT. Together with reference TRBV7-2 and TRBJ2-2, the CDR3 gives the full variable domain: GAGVSQSPSNKVTEKGKDVELRCDPISGHTALYWYRQSLGQGLEFLIYFQGNSAPDKSGLPSDRFSAERTGGSVSTLTIQRTQQEDSAVYLCASSLRGPLVLFFGEGSRLTVL.

This clonotype was recorded many times. The chain combines TRBV4-3 with TRBJ2-3, with D possibly matching TRBD2 (6 bases). The CDR3 sequence is 15 residues long. V was clipped by 1 base and J by 2 bases, with 10 bases between them. From germline, CDR1 is LGHNA and CDR2 YSLEER. CDR3 sequence reads: CASSQAGVATDTQYF. In nucleotides, the CDR3 is TGCGCCAGCAGCCAAGCGGGGGTTGCCACAGATACGCAGTATTTT.

This clonotype showed up many times. The CDR3 spells CSPRLDRAYNEQFF. The CDR3, as DNA: TGCAGCCCACGTCTGGACAGGGCTTACAATGAGCAGTTCTTC. The V call is TRBV29-1, the J call TRBJ2-1; TRBD1 matches at 8 bases. After removal of 8 bases from V and 4 bases from J, the junction contained 10 bases not matched to a gene. This CDR3 comprises 14 residues. Germline CDR1 is SQVTM and CDR2 is ANQGSEA.

In the case of this clonotype: Likely a read error: the CDR3 ends without its conserved phenylalanine or tryptophan. The rearrangement uses TRBV5-4 and TRBJ2-1; tentatively, D is TRBD1 or TRBD2 (6 bases each). The V gene's germline CDR1 is SGHNT and CDR2 YYREEE (reference sequence). The CDR3 covers 13 residues. The V gene lost 1 base and the J gene lost 9 bases, with 11 bases spanning the gap. CDR3 in DNA: TGTGCCAGCAGCTTGTGGTCGGGGGCTGAGCAGTTCTTA. Its translation: CASSLWSGAEQFL.

V gene TRBV3-1 combines with J gene TRBJ2-7; D unclear. The CDR3 runs 13 residues. Between the trimmed V and J ends, which lost 0 bases and 6 bases, there was a span of 9 bases. In germline, CDR1 is LGHDT, CDR2 YNNKEL (reference sequence). The CDR3 nucleotides read TGTGCCAGCAGCCAAGATTGGTCCGGCGAGCAGTACTTC. Translated: CASSQDWSGEQYF.

The chain combines TRBV7-2 with TRBJ1-5; D unresolved. V lost 0 bases, J lost 7 bases, and 10 bases lay in between. The length of the CDR3 is 14 residues. Looked up from germline, CDR1 is SGHTA and CDR2 is FQGNSA. Here the CDR3 reads CASSLAPAGQPQHF. The CDR3 DNA follows: TGTGCCAGCAGCTTAGCCCCGGCGGGGCAGCCCCAGCATTTT.

This clonotype was counted at least ten times. The V and J genes are TRBV6-5 and TRBJ1-1; 7 bases are a match to TRBD1. J was trimmed by 0 bases and V by 0 bases; bases with no gene match: 7. Germline CDR1 reads MNHEY; CDR2 reads SVGAGI. This CDR3 comprises 17 residues. In nucleotides, the CDR3 is TGTGCCAGCAGTTACTCCCCATCAGGGGGGCTGAACACTGAAGCTTTCTTT. Residues: CASSYSPSGGLNTEAFF.

Only a few counts were recorded for this clonotype. The chain employs TRBV27 and TRBJ1-1; D gene uncertain. The germline V gene has CDR1 MNHEY and CDR2 SMNVEV (reference sequence). The CDR3 spans 13 residues. Trimming took 1 base from V and 0 from J, leaving 3 bases between them. CDR3 bases: TGTGCCAGCAGTTTATACATGAACACTGAAGCTTTCTTT. It is translated as CASSLYMNTEAFF.